A single T cell receptor (beta chain) is shown here with its context. V trimming: 0 bases; J trimming: 8 bases; junction bases outside the gene matches: 3. CDR3 length equals 14 residues. Germline CDR1 reads KGHSH; CDR2 reads LQKENI. Only in-frame clones appear in the TCRdb table, and some are missing; sequencing was by immunoSEQ multiplex PCR. The sample contains around 50,000 clones, nearly 90% of which appear only once. This sample was taken from a study of OX40 agonist ivuxolimab in advanced cancers. This TCR was recovered from an adult with an advanced solid tumor such as melanoma, head and neck, liver or kidney cancer. Source: CD4+ or CD8+ T cells sorted from blood, taken in a trial of the OX40 agonist ivuxolimab. The gene calls are TRBV18 and TRBJ1-2; the match to TRBD1 covers 10 bases. CDR3 bases: TGTGCCAGCTCACCACCCGGGACAGGGGAAGGCTACACCTTC. This codes for CASSPPGTGEGYTF. The full variable domain, with the rest looked up from reference TRBV18 and TRBJ1-2, is NAGVMQNPRHLVRRRGQEARLRCSPMKGHSHVYWYRQLPEEGLKFMVYLQKENIIDESGMPKERFSAEFPKEGPSILRIQQVVRGDSAAYFCASSPPGTGEGYTFGSGTRLTVV.